These 24 T cell receptor beta chains were all obtained from the same sample, sequenced in a study of CD4 T cells in relation to SARS-CoV-2 and coronaviruses. Measured with immunoSEQ multiplex PCR; TCRdb has only the in-frame clones, and not every one. The sample shows 20,000 to 25,000 clones, 68% of them seen only once. Before the COVID-19 pandemic, during about 2011-2019, CD4+ T cells were taken from unexposed donors. The cells were cultured for roughly 11 days before CD4+ T cells were isolated. The antigens these receptors bind are not known. Input material: CD4+ T cells from PBMCs, cultured in vitro. The receptors here all came from a human donor in good health.

This chain connects TRBV6-5 to TRBJ1-1; maybe TRBD1 (6 bases). Trimming stripped 5 bases from V and 2 bases from J, with 12 bases between. The germline gives CDR1 MNHEY, CDR2 SVGAGI. This CDR3 has 14 amino acids. CDR3 in amino acids: CASSRGGRNTEAFF. CDR3 nucleotides: TGTGCCAGCAGTCGGGGGGGCCGAAACACTGAAGCTTTCTTT.

The chain joins TRBV12-3 or TRBV12-4 to TRBJ2-5; D unclear. V dropped 8 bases and J dropped 5 bases, with 6 bases sitting between them. The CDR3 sequence is 10 residues long. The CDR3: CASSVETQYF. In DNA form, the CDR3 reads TGTGCCAGCTCCGTGGAGACCCAGTACTTC.

The chain carries TRBV10-1 and TRBJ2-7; D is unresolved. The CDR3 extends over 14 amino acids. V was pared by 0 bases and J by 2 bases, with 8 bases between. Germline CDR1 WNHNN, CDR2 SYGVQD (reference sequence). CDR3 sequence (DNA): TGCGCCAGCAGTGAGTCGGGCAGGACCTACGAGCAGTACTTC. Its protein product is CASSESGRTYEQYF.

CDR3 protein: CASREWDTEAFF. The CDR3 coding sequence is TGTGCCAGCAGGGAGTGGGACACTGAAGCTTTCTTT. The chain carries TRBV6-5 and TRBJ1-1; no clear D. The germline V gene encodes CDR1 MNHEY and CDR2 SVGAGI. With 6 bases removed from V and 3 bases from J, the gap between germline ends came to 8 bases. CDR3 length equals 12 residues.

V gene TRBV14 combines with J gene TRBJ2-3; 7 bases are a match to TRBD1. V gave up 1 base and J gave up 0 bases; unmatched junction bases: 4. Germline V gene data show CDR1 as SGHDN and CDR2 as FVKESK. This CDR3 comprises 16 residues. In nucleotides, the CDR3 is TGTGCCAGCAGCCAAGGACAGGGTGGGAGCACAGATACGCAGTATTTT. Protein product: CASSQGQGGSTDTQYF.

V and J are TRBV9 and TRBJ1-3; a possible D gene is TRBD1 (6 bases). CDR1 SGDLS and CDR2 YYNGEE come from the germline V gene. The V end was cut by 3 bases, the J end by 0 bases, with 13 bases between. This CDR3 has 16 amino acids. The CDR3: CASSETGTYSGNTIYF. DNA for the CDR3: TGTGCCAGCAGCGAAACCGGGACATACTCTGGAAACACCATATATTTT.

V is TRBV11-1 and J is TRBJ2-5; 7 nucleotides match TRBD2. The germline CDR1 and CDR2 sequences are SGHAT and FQDESV (reference sequence). The CDR3 is made up of 16 amino acids. The V and J ends lost 4 bases and 0 bases, in that order; junction bases with no gene match: 8. The CDR3 sequence: CASSSRLARHQETQYF. For the CDR3, the DNA is TGTGCCAGCAGCTCCCGACTAGCCAGACACCAAGAGACCCAGTACTTC.

The chain has TRBV6-2 or TRBV6-3 and TRBJ2-6; possibly TRBD2 for D (5 bases). V gave up 4 bases and J gave up 1 base, with 8 bases separating them. Looked up from germline, CDR1 is MNHEY and CDR2 is SVGEGT. The CDR3 length is 15 residues. The CDR3 bases are TGTGCCAGCAGTTTATGGAGGTCTGGGGCCAACGTCCTGACTTTC. Protein sequence: CASSLWRSGANVLTF.

The genes are TRBV7-3 and TRBJ2-7; the D gene could be TRBD1 or TRBD2 (5 bases each). V lost 5 bases and J 4 bases, leaving 15 bases between the germline ends. There are 14 residues in the CDR3. Germline V gene lookup returns CDR1 SGHTA and CDR2 FQGTGA. CDR3 loop: CASSRYGTPYEQYF. DNA for the CDR3: TGTGCCAGCAGCCGCTACGGGACGCCGTACGAGCAGTACTTC.

The J gene is TRBJ2-5, the V gene TRBV4-2; D ambiguous. The V and J ends lost 0 bases and 5 bases respectively, with 19 bases between them. Germline V CDR1 and CDR2: LGHNA, YNFKEQ. The CDR3 runs 17 residues. In DNA form, the CDR3 reads TGTGCCAGCAGCCAAGATAGTGGTATTGGGCGCCGTGAGACCCAGTACTTC. This gives the protein CASSQDSGIGRRETQYF.

The chain combines TRBV6-2 or TRBV6-3 with TRBJ2-7; 7 nucleotides agree with TRBD1. The length of the CDR3 is 16 residues. CDR1 is MNHEY, CDR2 SVGEGT, per germline. Losses at the gene ends were 2 bases for V and 2 bases for J; bases not matched to a gene: 9. CDR3 sequence (DNA): TGTGCCAGCAGTTACCCACCGACAGGGACCCCCTACGAGCAGTACTTC. Protein: CASSYPPTGTPYEQYF.

This chain links TRBV19 with TRBJ2-3; D is ambiguous. The CDR3 runs 14 residues. The V and J ends lost 2 bases and 0 bases respectively, with 6 bases between them. Germline V gene sequence: CDR1 LNHDA, CDR2 SQIVND (reference sequence). As DNA, the CDR3 is TGTGCCAGTAGTATACGCGGTAGCACAGATACGCAGTATTTT. Amino acids: CASSIRGSTDTQYF.

This chain links TRBV7-2 with TRBJ1-4; D may be TRBD1 (6 bases). The CDR3 length is 14 residues. Germline assignment: CDR1 SGHTA and CDR2 FQGNSA. V dropped 2 bases and J dropped 8 bases, with 12 bases sitting between them. The CDR3 is CASSLRYRDEKLFF. CDR3 in DNA: TGTGCCAGCAGCTTAAGGTACAGGGACGAAAAACTGTTTTTT.

The J gene is TRBJ1-2, the V gene TRBV5-8; D gene ambiguous. Germline V CDR1 and CDR2: SGHTS, YDEGEE. With 0 bases removed from V and 2 bases from J, the gap between germline ends came to 5 bases. This CDR3 spans 13 amino acids. This chain's CDR3 is CASSLGQNYGYTF. CDR3 coding DNA: TGTGCCAGCAGCTTGGGGCAGAACTATGGCTACACCTTC. The entire variable domain, with the rest obtained from reference TRBV5-8 and TRBJ1-2, is as follows: EAGVTQSPTHLIKTRGQQATLRCSPISGHTSVYWYQQALGLGLQFLLWYDEGEERNRGNFPPRFSGRQFPNYSSELNVNALELEDSALYLCASSLGQNYGYTFGSGTRLTVV.

The CDR3 loop reads CASTGTYDTEAFF. For the CDR3, the DNA is TGTGCCAGCACCGGGACATATGACACTGAAGCTTTCTTT. The V call is TRBV6-5, the J call TRBJ1-1; perhaps TRBD1 as D (6 bases). The CDR3 is made up of 13 amino acids. Trimming stripped 7 bases from V and 3 bases from J, with 12 bases between. CDR1 and CDR2 (germline): MNHEY, SVGAGI.

The rearrangement links TRBV3-1 (or the pseudogene TRBV3-2) to TRBJ2-2; the D gene is possibly TRBD1 (6 bases). CDR3 length: 15 residues. V was clipped by 1 base and J by 2 bases, with 8 bases between them. Germline CDR1 LGHDT, CDR2 YNNKEL (reference sequence). The CDR3 sequence is CASSQGTANTGELFF. As DNA, the CDR3 is TGTGCCAGCAGCCAAGGGACAGCCAACACCGGGGAGCTGTTTTTT.

The chain carries TRBV5-6 and TRBJ1-2; D uncertain. The CDR3 consists of 14 residues. V lost 1 base to trimming and J lost 8 bases, with 15 bases between them. The germline gives CDR1 SGHDT, CDR2 YYEEEE. This CDR3 reads CASSLLGGSMGYTF. The CDR3 bases are TGTGCCAGCAGCTTGTTAGGTGGGAGTATGGGCTACACCTTC.

The rearrangement uses TRBV6-2 or TRBV6-3 and TRBJ2-1; D ambiguous. Trimming stripped 0 bases from V and 6 bases from J, with 12 bases between. Germline CDR1 reads MNHEY; CDR2 reads SVGEGT. This CDR3 has 15 amino acids. This CDR3 reads CASSYSRNIINEQFF. CDR3 DNA: TGTGCCAGCAGTTACTCGAGGAATATTATCAATGAGCAGTTCTTC.

J is TRBJ1-5 and V is TRBV11-2; a possible D gene is TRBD1 (5 bases). Germline values: CDR1 SGHAT, CDR2 FQNNGV. Between the trimmed V and J ends, which lost 2 bases and 3 bases, there was a span of 8 bases. The CDR3 is made up of 14 amino acids. CDR3 amino acids: CASSLQGVNQPQHF. CDR3 nucleotides: TGTGCCAGCAGCTTACAAGGGGTCAATCAGCCCCAGCATTTT.

The V and J genes are TRBV19 and TRBJ2-1; TRBD1 aligns across 8 bases. The germline CDR1 and CDR2 sequences are LNHDA and SQIVND (reference sequence). The V gene end was trimmed by 7 bases and the J gene end by 5 bases; junction bases not matched to a gene: 10. This CDR3 spans 15 amino acids. DNA of the CDR3: TGTGCCAGTACCGGGCGGAGGACAGGGCACAATGAGCAGTTCTTC. Translated, it gives CASTGRRTGHNEQFF. The full variable domain, rest sourced from reference TRBV19 and TRBJ2-1, is DGGITQSPKYLFRKEGQNVTLSCEQNLNHDAMYWYRQDPGQGLRLIYYSQIVNDFQKGDIAEGYSVSREKKESFPLTVTSAQKNPTAFYLCASTGRRTGHNEQFFGPGTRLTVL.

The chain carries TRBV6-5 and TRBJ2-1; 8 bases line up with TRBD2. Germline V lookup: CDR1 MNHEY, CDR2 SVGAGI. CDR3 length: 14 amino acids. Trimming at V came to 6 bases and at J to 3 bases, leaving 4 bases not matched to a gene. The DNA for the CDR3 is TGTGCCAGCAGAGAGAGCGGGGGCTACAATGAGCAGTTCTTC. Amino acid sequence: CASRESGGYNEQFF.

V is TRBV23-1 and J is TRBJ2-7; 8 positions match TRBD1. TRBV23-1 is reported as an ORF; its role is uncertain. V trimming: 9 bases; J trimming: 4 bases; junction bases outside the gene matches: 20. CDR3 size: 17 residues. This CDR3 is CASPTPRQGARWYEQYF. In DNA form, the CDR3 reads TGCGCCAGTCCAACCCCCAGGCAGGGGGCGAGGTGGTACGAGCAGTACTTC.

This clone was found a few times. This sequence joins TRBV27 and TRBJ2-7, with 8 bases fitting TRBD2. Germline V gene data show CDR1 as MNHEY and CDR2 as SMNVEV (reference sequence). Trimming removed 6 bases from V and 6 bases from J; junction bases left unmatched: 7. There are 13 residues in the CDR3. The CDR3 DNA sequence: TGTGCCAGCAGACCCGGGGGGGCTGGCGAGCAGTACTTC. It encodes CASRPGGAGEQYF.

This clone was picked up a small number of times. The rearrangement joins TRBV7-8 to TRBJ2-2; D remains ambiguous. V lost 4 bases to trimming and J lost 4 bases, with 7 bases between them. There are 13 residues in the CDR3. Germline values: CDR1 SGHVS, CDR2 FQNEAQ. The CDR3 reads CASSSFGTGELFF. The CDR3 DNA reads TGTGCCAGCAGCTCGTTCGGCACCGGGGAGCTGTTTTTT.